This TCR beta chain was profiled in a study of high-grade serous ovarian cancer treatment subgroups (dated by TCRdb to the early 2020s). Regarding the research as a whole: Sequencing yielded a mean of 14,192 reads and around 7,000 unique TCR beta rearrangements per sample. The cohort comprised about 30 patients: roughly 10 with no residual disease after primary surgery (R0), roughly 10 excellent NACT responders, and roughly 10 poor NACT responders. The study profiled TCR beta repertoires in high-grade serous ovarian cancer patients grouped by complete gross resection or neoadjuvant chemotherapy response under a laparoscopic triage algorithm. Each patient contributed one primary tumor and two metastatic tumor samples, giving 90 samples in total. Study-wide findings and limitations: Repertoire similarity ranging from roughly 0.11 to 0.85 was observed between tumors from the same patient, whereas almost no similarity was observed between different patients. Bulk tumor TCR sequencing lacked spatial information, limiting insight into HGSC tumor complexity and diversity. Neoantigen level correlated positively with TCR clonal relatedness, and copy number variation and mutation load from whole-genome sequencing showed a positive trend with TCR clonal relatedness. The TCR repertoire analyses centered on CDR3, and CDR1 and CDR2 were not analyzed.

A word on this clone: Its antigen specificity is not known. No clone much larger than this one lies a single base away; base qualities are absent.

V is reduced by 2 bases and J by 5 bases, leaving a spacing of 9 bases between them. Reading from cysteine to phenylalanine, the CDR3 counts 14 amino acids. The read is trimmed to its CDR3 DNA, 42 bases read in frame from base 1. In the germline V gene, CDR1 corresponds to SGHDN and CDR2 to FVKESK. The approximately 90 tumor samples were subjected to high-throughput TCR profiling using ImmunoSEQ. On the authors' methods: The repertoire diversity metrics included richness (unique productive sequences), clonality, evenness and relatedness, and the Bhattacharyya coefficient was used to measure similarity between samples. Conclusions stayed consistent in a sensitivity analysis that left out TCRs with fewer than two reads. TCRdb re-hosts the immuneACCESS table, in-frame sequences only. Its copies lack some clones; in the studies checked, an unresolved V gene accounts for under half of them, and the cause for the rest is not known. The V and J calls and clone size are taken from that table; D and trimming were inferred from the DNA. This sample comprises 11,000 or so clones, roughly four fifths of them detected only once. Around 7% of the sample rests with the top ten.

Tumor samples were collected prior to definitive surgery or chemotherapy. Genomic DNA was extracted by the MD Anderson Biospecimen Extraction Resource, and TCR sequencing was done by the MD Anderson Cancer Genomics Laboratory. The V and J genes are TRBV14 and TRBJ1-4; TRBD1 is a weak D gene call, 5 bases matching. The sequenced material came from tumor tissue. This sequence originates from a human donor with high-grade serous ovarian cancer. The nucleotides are TGTGCCAGCAGCCAATGGGCAGGGAATGAAAAACTGTTTTTT. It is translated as CASSQWAGNEKLFF.